The clone carrying this TCR beta chain has just a few counts. The antigen is not known. The assay was immunoSEQ multiplex PCR, and TCRdb's table has in-frame clones only and misses some. This record lists approximately 8,400 clones, none seen once only, and the top ten clones contain approximately 23%. Busulfan-fludarabine conditioning, marrow transplant, and cyclophosphamide on days +3 and +4 were administered. This CDR3 has 13 amino acids. Trimming removed 3 bases at V and 5 bases at J, with 13 bases between. Looked up from germline, CDR1 is SQVTM and CDR2 is ANQGSEA. This entry comes from a study of T cells after posttransplantation cyclophosphamide. Broader study findings: TRB overlap between skin or GI tissue T cells and blood was limited. Later blood repertoires were often dominated by clones from the donor CD8+ memory compartment.

The sequencing here drew on PBMCs, taken approximately 96 days after allogeneic stem cell transplant with posttransplant cyclophosphamide. The V and J genes are TRBV29-1 and TRBJ2-5; D not certain. The sequence was obtained from a female patient between 55 and 75 years old who received an allogeneic stem cell transplant from an unrelated donor, was CMV-positive, and had acute GVHD only. The graft donor may have given rise to some T cells. The CDR3 nucleotides are TGCAGCGTTGAGGTAGTACCCAGGGAGACCCAGTACTTC. Its translation is CSVEVVPRETQYF.